These 14 T cell receptor beta chains came from one sample sequenced in a study of cytomegalovirus exposure and HLA in healthy donors. Primers: 60 Vbeta forward and 13 Jbeta reverse. Data came from immunoSEQ multiplex PCR; TCRdb stores just in-frame clones and leaves some out. The sample contains 120,000 to 150,000 clones, over 75% of which appear only once. The sequencing sample was made of PBMCs. These receptor sequences come from a woman aged 50 to 65 in good health and CMV-seropositive.

The V gene is TRBV14, the J gene TRBJ2-3, with 7 bases that match TRBD1. Looked up from germline, CDR1 is SGHDN and CDR2 is FVKESK. CDR3 size: 16 residues. After removal of 6 bases from V and 0 bases from J, the junction contained 9 bases not matched to a gene. The CDR3 loop reads CASSLDRAASTDTQYF. The CDR3 DNA is TGTGCCAGCAGTCTTGACAGGGCGGCTAGCACAGATACGCAGTATTTT.

The chain couples TRBV28 to TRBJ2-7; 7 nucleotides align to TRBD1. The CDR3 sequence is 14 residues long. Per the germline V gene, CDR1 is MDHEN and CDR2 is SYDVKM. J gave up 4 bases and V 7 bases, and 10 bases lay outside the gene matches. CDR3 bases: TGTGCCAGCATTCCGTCGGGACAGCGATACGAGCAGTACTTC. Its protein is CASIPSGQRYEQYF.

As DNA, the CDR3 is TGTGCCAGCAGACCAGGACAGCTAGATACGCAGTATTTT. Amino acid sequence: CASRPGQLDTQYF. This chain links TRBV28 with TRBJ2-3; tentative D call: TRBD1 (6 bases). Germline lookup yields CDR1 MDHEN and CDR2 SYDVKM. Trimming shortened V by 6 bases and J by 5 bases, and 12 bases separated the two germline ends. The CDR3 is 13 amino acids.

The chain joins TRBV5-6 to TRBJ2-7; the match to TRBD1 covers 11 bases. There are 15 residues in the CDR3. Per germline, CDR1 SGHDT and CDR2 YYEEEE. With 4 bases clipped from V and 4 bases from J, the junction kept 7 bases outside the gene matches. The CDR3 sequence: CASSRTGGAQYEQYF. Here the CDR3 DNA reads TGTGCCAGCAGCCGGACAGGGGGCGCTCAGTACGAGCAGTACTTC.

The chain recombines TRBV7-8 with TRBJ2-3, with TRBD2 identical over 8 bases. Trimming took 1 base from V and 1 from J; bases not matched to a gene: 10. In germline, CDR1 is SGHVS, CDR2 FQNEAQ. This CDR3 is built from 18 residues. Here the CDR3 reads CASSLVTGGLGGTDTQYF. The CDR3 bases are TGTGCCAGCAGCTTAGTTACCGGGGGACTAGGGGGCACAGATACGCAGTATTTT.

This chain uses TRBV5-4 with TRBJ1-4, with TRBD1 identical over 9 bases. There are 15 residues in the CDR3. Germline V lookup: CDR1 SGHNT, CDR2 YYREEE (reference sequence). The trim removed 3 bases at V and 6 bases at J, leaving 6 bases unmatched. The CDR3 reads CASSSAGTGYEKLFF. CDR3 coding DNA: TGTGCCAGCAGCTCCGCCGGGACAGGGTATGAAAAACTGTTTTTT.

The chain uses TRBV5-1 and TRBJ2-5; 7 bases are a match to TRBD1. In germline, CDR1 is SGHRS, CDR2 YFSETQ. CDR3 length equals 15 residues. J gave up 2 bases and V 4 bases, and 8 bases lay outside the gene matches. The CDR3, as DNA: TGCGCCAGCAGCCCCGGGACAGCCCAGCAAGAGACCCAGTACTTC. Its protein is CASSPGTAQQETQYF.

The chain is built from TRBV7-2 and TRBJ2-5; 16 nucleotides align to TRBD2. The J call is doubtful: the DNA matches TRBJ2-7 better. From germline, CDR1 is SGHTA and CDR2 FQGNSA. There are 17 residues in the CDR3. The CDR3: CASSRGLAGGRSYEQYF. Here the CDR3 DNA reads TGTGCCAGCAGCCGGGGACTAGCGGGGGGGCGGTCCTACGAGCAGTACTTC.

The V call is TRBV7-2, the J call TRBJ1-2; D not certain. The CDR3 runs 13 residues. From germline, CDR1 is SGHTA and CDR2 FQGNSA. Trimming cost V 9 bases and J 4 bases, with 15 bases left between them. CDR3 sequence: CASSEDWSYGYTF. The CDR3 nucleotides read TGTGCCAGTAGTGAGGATTGGAGCTATGGCTACACCTTC.

The chain is built from TRBV5-1 and TRBJ1-6; D might be TRBD1 (5 bases). Germline assignment: CDR1 SGHRS and CDR2 YFSETQ. The V gene lost 4 bases and the J gene lost 2 bases, with 19 bases spanning the gap. The CDR3 has 18 residues. In DNA form, the CDR3 reads TGCGCCAGCAGCGCAAGTGGGGCCAGGGAGGCCTATAATTCACCCCTCCACTTT. Protein sequence: CASSASGAREAYNSPLHF. Complete variable domain (other parts from reference TRBV5-1 and TRBJ1-6): KAGVTQTPRYLIKTRGQQVTLSCSPISGHRSVSWYQQTPGQGLQFLFEYFSETQRNKGNFPGRFSGRQFSNSRSEMNVSTLELGDSALYLCASSASGAREAYNSPLHFGNGTRLTVT.

This chain links TRBV6-4 with TRBJ2-7, with TRBD1 matching 7 bases. Germline trimming cut 5 bases from V and 2 bases from J; bases unmatched to any gene: 6. CDR3 length: 14 residues. Germline CDR1 and CDR2: MRHNA and SNTAGT. The CDR3 is CASSYRRGPYEQYF. In DNA form, the CDR3 reads TGTGCCAGCAGTTACAGAAGGGGGCCCTACGAGCAGTACTTC.

V usage is TRBV2 and J usage is TRBJ1-6; 7 bases fit TRBD1. The CDR3 has 15 amino acids. V dropped 7 bases and J dropped 7; count of bases not matched to a gene: 10. Germline V gene lookup returns CDR1 SNHLY and CDR2 FYNNEI. The CDR3: CASTTFPGGNSPLHF. CDR3 in DNA: TGTGCCAGCACAACGTTTCCAGGGGGGAATTCACCCCTCCACTTT.

The V and J genes are TRBV11-2 and TRBJ1-1, with D maybe TRBD1 (5 bases). This CDR3 is 11 amino acids long. Per germline, CDR1 SGHAT and CDR2 FQNNGV. V lost 4 bases and J lost 7, with 7 bases in between. This CDR3 is CASSSQGEAFF. DNA for the CDR3: TGTGCCAGCAGCTCTCAGGGTGAAGCTTTCTTT. The complete variable domain, with remaining parts taken from reference TRBV11-2 and TRBJ1-1, reads EAGVAQSPRYKIIEKRQSVAFWCNPISGHATLYWYQQILGQGPKLLIQFQNNGVVDDSQLPKDRFSAERLKGVDSTLKIQPAKLEDSAVYLCASSSQGEAFFGQGTRLTVV.

This chain joins TRBV19 and TRBJ2-7; tentative D call: TRBD1 (6 bases). This CDR3 is 15 amino acids long. V was clipped by 5 bases and J by 5 bases, with 19 bases between them. Per germline, CDR1 LNHDA and CDR2 SQIVND (reference sequence). The CDR3 sequence: CASSPRQAPDHEQYF. The CDR3 DNA follows: TGTGCCAGTAGTCCCCGACAGGCCCCCGACCACGAGCAGTACTTC.